The source of this T cell receptor (beta chain) is a study of technical replicates of blood from several donors. The data were produced by immunoSEQ multiplex PCR, yet TCRdb's version contains in-frame clones alone and is incomplete. The repertoire has 80,000 to 90,000 clones, roughly 94% of them found once; the top ten carry 0.25%. Trimming left V 7 bases short and J 10 bases short, with 17 bases between. In germline, CDR1 is GTSNPN, CDR2 SVGIG (reference sequence). This CDR3 contains 13 residues. The rearrangement links TRBV30 to TRBJ1-6, with TRBD1 as a possible D gene (6 bases). The specimen sequenced was T cells isolated from PBMCs. The receptor's source is a human donor in good health. CDR3 sequence (DNA): TGTGCCTTCACTCCGGGACAAGCCTCACCCCTCCACTTT. Translated: CAFTPGQASPLHF.